The clone carrying this T cell receptor (beta chain) was recorded once. This CDR3 spans 19 amino acids. Germline V lookup: CDR1 SGHNT, CDR2 YENEEA. After removal of 4 bases from V and 0 bases from J, the junction contained 6 bases not matched to a gene. The data originate from a study of cytomegalovirus exposure and HLA in healthy donors. Primers for the PCR totalled 60 Vbeta and 13 Jbeta. Measured with immunoSEQ multiplex PCR; TCRdb has only the in-frame clones, and not every one. Of some 160,000 clones in the sample, about 88% were seen once. Sequenced sample: PBMCs. The V and J genes are TRBV11-3 and TRBJ2-1; 16 bases map to TRBD2. This TCR came from a man aged 25 to 40 in good health and CMV-seropositive. As DNA, the CDR3 is TGTGCCAGCAGCTCTCCGGGACTAGCGGGGGGGAGCTCCTACAATGAGCAGTTCTTC. Translated, it gives CASSSPGLAGGSSYNEQFF.